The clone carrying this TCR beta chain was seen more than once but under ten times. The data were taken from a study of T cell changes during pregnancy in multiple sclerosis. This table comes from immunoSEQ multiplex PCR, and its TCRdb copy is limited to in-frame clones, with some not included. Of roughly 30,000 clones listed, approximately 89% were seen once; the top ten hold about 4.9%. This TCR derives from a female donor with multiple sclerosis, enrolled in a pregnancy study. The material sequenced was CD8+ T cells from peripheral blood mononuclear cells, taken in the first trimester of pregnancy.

CDR3 in DNA: TGCGCCAGCAGGGATACTAGCGGGGCGAATGAGCAGTTCTTC. Its protein product is CASRDTSGANEQFF. The chain has TRBV5-1 and TRBJ2-1, with 10 positions matching TRBD2. With V trimmed by 5 bases and J by 7 bases, 6 bases remained unmatched. Germline CDR1 is SGHRS and CDR2 is YFSETQ. The CDR3 totals 14 residues.